The rows below give T cell receptor beta chains drawn from one sample of a study of ipilimumab plus nivolumab after autologous stem cell transplantation. This table comes from immunoSEQ multiplex PCR, and its TCRdb copy is limited to in-frame clones, with some not included. This sample has about 22,000 clones, with around 80% found just once. This sample comprised PBMCs, obtained in a trial of ipilimumab plus nivolumab as post-transplant consolidation. These receptors all stem from a male donor with diffuse large B-cell lymphoma. Both conserved end residues are part of each CDR3. A D gene is named only where the DNA matches it firmly. Size is stated for part of the rows, as once, few or many counts, or as a class when the clone is expanded.

-	-	TRBV11-2	TRBJ2-6	TGTGCCAGCAGCTTAGATCGGTACTCTGGGGCCAACGTCCTGACTTTC	CASSLDRYSGANVLTF
-	-	TRBV28	TRBJ2-3	TGTGCCAGCGGATCCGGTGTTGATACGCAGTATTTT	CASGSGVDTQYF
TRBD1	-	TRBV5-1	TRBJ1-6	TGCGCCAGCAGCAAAGTGACAGGGACGGATTCACCCCTCCACTTT	CASSKVTGTDSPLHF
-	few	TRBV27	TRBJ2-1	TGTGCCAGCAGTTTATTTCAGGGTAGAGAGCAGTTCTTC	CASSLFQGREQFF
TRBD1	few	TRBV4-3	TRBJ1-5	TGCGCCAGCAGCCAAGAACAGGGGGATAGGCCCCAGCATTTT	CASSQEQGDRPQHF
TRBD1	many	TRBV6-6	TRBJ2-7	TGTGCCAGCAGTTACCCGAAGGGACAGGGGTTATGGGAGCAGTACTTC	CASSYPKGQGLWEQYF
-	-	TRBV7-2	TRBJ1-5	TGTGCCAGCAGCTTACCGGGCCAGCCCCAGCATTTT	CASSLPGQPQHF
-	-	TRBV6-1	TRBJ2-1	TGTGCCAGCGTGGTCCAGGAAGGGGGATACAATGAGCAGTTCTTC	CASVVQEGGYNEQFF
-	-	TRBV18	TRBJ1-1	TGTGCCAGCTCACCACCGCCCAAATTTCCGAAGTCACTCACTGAAGCTTTCTTT	CASSPPPKFPKSLTEAFF
-	-	TRBV6-6	TRBJ1-5	TGTGCCAGCAGTCTTAGAGAAAATCAGCCCCAGCATTTT	CASSLRENQPQHF
-	-	TRBV7-2	TRBJ2-2	TGTGCCAGCAGCTTAGGCGGTTTTTATGGGGAGCTGTTTTTT	CASSLGGFYGELFF
TRBD2	-	TRBV23-1	TRBJ2-7	TGCGCCGTCCAATGCGGGAGTGCGGGGTTAATCGGCCCCTACGAGCAGTACTTC	CAVQCGSAGLIGPYEQYF
-	-	TRBV11-2	TRBJ2-7	TGTGCCAGCAGCTTAGGAGTCGAGCAGTACTTC	CASSLGVEQYF
TRBD2	-	TRBV9	TRBJ2-2	TGTGCCAGCAGCATAATAGCGGGAGCTAGTCAAACCGGGGAGCTGTTTTTT	CASSIIAGASQTGELFF
-	few	TRBV7-8	TRBJ2-7	TGTGCCAGCAGCTTAGGCAAGGGACGAACAGGACTGTACGAGCAGTACTTC	CASSLGKGRTGLYEQYF
-	once	TRBV5-6	TRBJ1-5	TGTGCCAGCAGCACTCAGGGGCGGCGTAGCAATCAGCCCCAGCATTTT	CASSTQGRRSNQPQHF
-	-	TRBV4-3	TRBJ1-6	TGCGCCAGCAGCGCCTATAATTCACCCCTCCACTTT	CASSAYNSPLHF
-	few	TRBV5-4	TRBJ1-6	TGTGCCAGCAGCTTGGATAGTCTGGGGGCCCTCCACTTT	CASSLDSLGALHF
TRBD2	-	TRBV15	TRBJ2-5	TGTGCCACCAGCAGGGGGAGCGGGGGCGGGGAGACCCAGTACTTC	CATSRGSGGGETQYF
-	-	TRBV5-5	TRBJ1-4	TGTGCCAGCAGCTCGAATGAAAAACTGTTTTTT	CASSSNEKLFF
-	few	TRBV7-9	TRBJ1-5	TGTGCCAGCAGCCCGGCAGGGAGCGGTCAGCCCCAGCATTTT	CASSPAGSGQPQHF
-	few	TRBV7-3	TRBJ1-1	TGTGCCAGCAGCTTACTCGGCAGGGGCTCTGAAGCTTTCTTT	CASSLLGRGSEAFF
-	-	TRBV6-5	TRBJ1-6	TGTGCCAGCAGTTACTCCAACCGGGGAGGGTCACCCCTCCACTTT	CASSYSNRGGSPLHF
TRBD1	-	TRBV5-1	TRBJ1-2	TGCGCCAGCAGCTTGAATGAGGGGGCAAGTGGCTACACCTTC	CASSLNEGASGYTF
TRBD1	-	TRBV2	TRBJ1-5	TGTGCCAGCAGTCCGGACAGGTCTGATCAGCCCCAGCATTTT	CASSPDRSDQPQHF
-	few	TRBV7-5	TRBJ2-1	TGTGCCAGCAGCTTAACTACAGCGGGGGGGCCCCACAATGAGCAGTTCTTC	CASSLTTAGGPHNEQFF
-	once	TRBV6-1	TRBJ1-2	TGTGCCAGCGTTGACCAGCACTATGGCTACACCTTC	CASVDQHYGYTF
-	-	TRBV9	TRBJ1-3	TGTGCCAGCAGCCTATACAGGCACCACTCTGGAAACACCATATATTTT	CASSLYRHHSGNTIYF
TRBD1	-	TRBV28	TRBJ1-2	TGTGCCAGCTCGACGACCGGGACAGAATATGGCTACACCTTC	CASSTTGTEYGYTF
-	-	TRBV19	TRBJ1-2	TGTGCCAGTAGTCCCAGGGGCGTCTATGGCTACACCTTC	CASSPRGVYGYTF
TRBD1	-	TRBV5-5	TRBJ2-3	TGTGCCAGCAGCTCACAGGGGGGAGGAGGCACAGATACGCAGTATTTT	CASSSQGGGGTDTQYF
-	-	TRBV15	TRBJ1-4	TGTGCCACCAGCAGAGCTCTTGCAACTAATGAAAAACTGTTTTTT	CATSRALATNEKLFF
-	few	TRBV6-1	TRBJ1-1	TGTGCCAGCAAGGCGAACACTGAAGCTTTCTTT	CASKANTEAFF
TRBD2	-	TRBV10-3	TRBJ2-1	TGTGCCATCAGAGATGGGGGAACTAGCGGGATGGGGCGGAATGAGCAGTTCTTC	CAIRDGGTSGMGRNEQFF
-	once	TRBV27	TRBJ1-6	TGTGCCAGCAGCTTACAAGGTTCCCCTTATAATTCACCCCTCCACTTT	CASSLQGSPYNSPLHF
TRBD2	-	TRBV15	TRBJ2-6	TGTGCCACCAGCGCCCACGGGACTAGCTCACTCGGGGCCAACGTCCTGACTTTC	CATSAHGTSSLGANVLTF
TRBD1	-	TRBV7-8	TRBJ1-3	TGTGCCAGCAGCCGCGACAGGGACTCTGGAAACACCATATATTTT	CASSRDRDSGNTIYF
TRBD1	few	TRBV5-1	TRBJ2-7	TGCGCCAGCAGCCCCCTGCCGGTCGACAGGGGGCAAGACGAGCAGTACTTC	CASSPLPVDRGQDEQYF
TRBD1	-	TRBV11-3	TRBJ2-7	TGTGCCAGCAGCTCGGGACAGGGGGGCTCCTACGAGCAGTACTTC	CASSSGQGGSYEQYF
-	-	TRBV2	TRBJ1-5	TGTGCCAGCAGGAACAGGTCCGGGCAGCCCCAGCATTTT	CASRNRSGQPQHF
-	few	TRBV18	TRBJ2-7	TGTGCCAGCTCACCGGACCGGGAGCGCTACGAGCAGTACTTC	CASSPDRERYEQYF
TRBD1	-	TRBV5-1	TRBJ1-6	TGCGCCAGCAGTTACCGTGACAGGGAGACAAATTCACCCCTCCACTTT	CASSYRDRETNSPLHF
TRBD2	-	TRBV6-1	TRBJ2-3	TGTGCCAGCAGGGGCTGGGCTAGCGGGGGAGATACGCAGTATTTT	CASRGWASGGDTQYF
TRBD2	-	TRBV2	TRBJ2-7	TGTGCCAGCACTGGGCAGTCCCGACTAGCCGAGCAGTACTTC	CASTGQSRLAEQYF
-	-	TRBV6-5	TRBJ1-5	TGTGCCAGCAGTCCCTCCAATCAGCCCCAGCATTTT	CASSPSNQPQHF
TRBD1	-	TRBV7-6	TRBJ1-6	TGTGCCAGCAGCCAGACAGGGGATAATTCACCCCTCCACTTT	CASSQTGDNSPLHF
-	-	TRBV10-3	TRBJ1-4	TGTGCCATCAGTGATGGGCGAGGAGATGAAAAACTGTTTTTT	CAISDGRGDEKLFF
-	-	TRBV19	TRBJ1-4	TGTGCCAGTAGTGGACGGTCTTATGAAAAACTGTTTTTT	CASSGRSYEKLFF
-	-	TRBV21-1	TRBJ2-3	TGTGCCAGCAAAGGGGGGGCCGGGGGAGATACGCAGTATTTT	CASKGGAGGDTQYF
TRBD2	-	TRBV5-1	TRBJ2-1	TGCGCCAGCAGCGGGGACTATTACAATGAGCAGTTCTTC	CASSGDYYNEQFF
-	-	TRBV7-8	TRBJ1-5	TGTGCCAGCAGCTTAAGTGATAGCAATCAGCCCCAGCATTTT	CASSLSDSNQPQHF
-	-	TRBV5-6	TRBJ1-1	TGTGCCAGCAGCTTGGAAGGAGCAGGGAGGACTGAAGCTTTCTTT	CASSLEGAGRTEAFF
TRBD1	-	TRBV7-2	TRBJ2-1	TGTGCCAGCAGCCTAGGGACAGGGGGCTCCTACAATGAGCAGTTCTTC	CASSLGTGGSYNEQFF
TRBD1	-	TRBV6-5	TRBJ2-7	TGTGCCAGCAGTTACGGTCTAGACAGGGTTAAGGACGAGCAGTACTTC	CASSYGLDRVKDEQYF
-	few	TRBV4-3	TRBJ1-2	TGCGCCAGCAGCCAGGACTCAGGGGCCTCCGATGGCTACACCTTC	CASSQDSGASDGYTF
TRBD1	once	TRBV5-1	TRBJ2-5	TGCGCCAGCAGCCAAGGACAGGCGGGTGAGACCCAGTACTTC	CASSQGQAGETQYF